These 17 T cell receptor beta chains were all obtained from the same sample, sequenced in a study of T cells after yellow fever vaccination. Via MiXCR, TCRdb re-called the 5' RACE reads, giving one row per CDR3 protein. Of 500,000 to 650,000 distinct CDR3 sequences detected, 9% to 15% appear once; the ten largest clones hold under 15%. The material was PBMCs, obtained on the day of the yellow fever booster vaccination. The receptors were gathered from a man aged 25-45 years who received the YFV17D yellow fever vaccine.

This clonotype was seen more than once but under ten times. The V and J genes are TRBV5-1 and TRBJ1-3; no reliable D call. Trimming removed 0 bases at V and 2 bases at J, with 12 bases between. Looked up from germline, CDR1 is SGHRS and CDR2 is YFSETQ. This CDR3 is 16 amino acids long. CDR3 nucleotides: TGCGCCAGCAGCTTGGCCGGGGAAATTGCTGGAAACACCATATATTTT. Translated: CASSLAGEIAGNTIYF.

CDR3 region: CATSREIDQPQHF. CDR3 in DNA: TGTGCCACCTCCAGGGAAATAGATCAGCCCCAGCATTTT. The rearrangement joins TRBV2 to TRBJ1-5; D possibly corresponds to TRBD1 (5 bases). In germline, CDR1 is SNHLY, CDR2 FYNNEI. V lost 10 bases, J lost 5 bases, and 15 bases lay in between. The CDR3 is 13 residues long.

This clonotype was counted at least ten times. The rearrangement joins TRBV4-2 to TRBJ2-1, with 14 nucleotides matching TRBD2. The J segment lost 6 bases and the V segment lost 4 bases, leaving 2 bases of the junction unmatched. Germline assignment: CDR1 LGHNA and CDR2 YNFKEQ. There are 15 residues in the CDR3. CDR3 in amino acids: CASSRGTSGSNEQFF. In DNA, the CDR3 is TGTGCCAGCAGCCGCGGGACTAGCGGGAGCAATGAGCAGTTCTTC.

This clonotype was seen only a few times. The CDR3: CASNILGQDTYEQYF. In DNA, the CDR3 is TGTGCCAGCAACATCCTGGGACAGGACACTTACGAGCAGTACTTC. This sequence joins TRBV5-6 and TRBJ2-7; 8 bases agree with TRBD1. The CDR3 length is 15 residues. In germline, CDR1 is SGHDT, CDR2 YYEEEE. V trimming: 6 bases; J trimming: 4 bases; junction bases outside the gene matches: 12.

Only a few counts were recorded for this clonotype. The J gene is TRBJ2-3, the V gene TRBV10-3; 11 positions agree with TRBD2. The V segment lost 6 bases and the J segment 4 bases; nucleotides outside the gene matches: 6. Germline V CDR1 and CDR2: ENHRY, SYGVKD. The CDR3 extends over 15 amino acids. The CDR3 reads CAIRLAGGGPDTQYF. The CDR3 DNA sequence: TGTGCCATCAGGCTAGCGGGAGGTGGTCCAGATACGCAGTATTTT.

In this sample, this clonotype turned up a few times. At one boundary the junction diverges from the germline segment, which might be a read error. The V gene is TRBV13, the J gene TRBJ2-7, with D possibly being TRBD1 or TRBD2 (6 bases each). This CDR3 spans 13 amino acids. Per the germline V gene, CDR1 is PRHDT and CDR2 is FYEKMQ (reference sequence). This CDR3 is CASSVGGFYEQYF. For the CDR3, the DNA is TGTGCCAGCAGCGTAGGGGGGTTCTACGAGCAGTACTTC. Full variable domain (outside the CDR3, taken from reference TRBV13 and TRBJ2-7): AAGVIQSPRHLIKEKRETATLKCYPIPRHDTVYWYQQGPGQDPQFLISFYEKMQSDKGSIPDRFSAQQFSDYHSELNMSSLELGDSALYFCASSVGGFYEQYFGPGTRLTVT.

This clonotype appeared a few times. The chain joins TRBV11-2 to TRBJ2-3, with 9 bases matching TRBD2. Germline CDR1 is SGHAT and CDR2 is FQNNGV. This CDR3 is 19 amino acids long. The ends lost 5 bases at V and 4 bases at J; junction bases unmatched: 19. The CDR3 here is CASSLPLRRGGRAADTQYF. The CDR3, as DNA: TGTGCCAGCAGCCTCCCCCTGCGCCGGGGCGGGAGGGCTGCAGATACGCAGTATTTT.

This clonotype was detected a few times. This chain connects TRBV20-1 to TRBJ2-5; TRBD1 or TRBD2 may be the D gene (6 bases each). Trimming removed 6 bases from V and 5 bases from J, with 16 bases in between. This CDR3 region has 13 residues. CDR1 and CDR2 from the germline V gene are DFQATT and SNEGSKA (reference sequence). CDR3 protein: CSASDGGAETQYF. Written as DNA, the CDR3 is TGCAGTGCCAGTGACGGGGGCGCGGAGACCCAGTACTTC.

The V call is TRBV27, the J call TRBJ2-2; 7 nucleotides align to TRBD1. The V gene's germline CDR1 is MNHEY and CDR2 SMNVEV (reference sequence). The CDR3 extends over 15 amino acids. Trimming cost V 6 bases and J 7 bases; bases outside gene matches: 11. CDR3 sequence (DNA): TGTGCCAGCAGGAATGACAGGGTTAGGCTCGGGGAGCTGTTTTTT. It is translated as CASRNDRVRLGELFF.

This clonotype occurred many times. This chain connects TRBV27 to TRBJ2-1; D remains ambiguous. Trimming cost V 2 bases and J 8 bases, with 13 bases left between them. Germline V gives CDR1 MNHEY, CDR2 SMNVEV (reference sequence). The CDR3 covers 14 residues. The CDR3 DNA reads TGTGCCAGCAGTTTAACCCTAGGTAACGATGAGCAGTTCTTC. Protein sequence: CASSLTLGNDEQFF.

This clonotype was seen only a few times. The chain has TRBV19 and TRBJ2-1; D may match TRBD1 or TRBD2 (6 bases each). The V gene's germline CDR1 is LNHDA and CDR2 SQIVND (reference sequence). The V end was cut by 8 bases, the J end by 8 bases, with 16 bases between. The CDR3 has 13 amino acids. In DNA, the CDR3 is TGTGCCAGTGCCTACTTGGGGGGCCATGAGCAGTTCTTC. Its protein is CASAYLGGHEQFF.

The J gene is TRBJ2-1, the V gene TRBV5-5, with D unclear. V gave up 2 bases and J gave up 1 base, with 10 bases separating them. Looked up from germline, CDR1 is SGHKS and CDR2 is YYEKEE (reference sequence). The CDR3 spans 15 residues. CDR3 sequence (DNA): TGTGCCAGCAGCTTTGGTGGAGTATCCTACAATGAGCAGTTCTTC. Encoded protein: CASSFGGVSYNEQFF.

CDR3 in DNA: TGTGCCAGTAGTATGGCCCCTACTTTCGGGAACAATGAGCAGTTCTTC. It codes for CASSMAPTFGNNEQFF. The rearrangement joins TRBV19 to TRBJ2-1, with TRBD2 as a possible D gene (5 bases). Germline V lookup: CDR1 LNHDA, CDR2 SQIVND (reference sequence). This CDR3 is 16 amino acids long. V lost 3 bases and J lost 5, with 17 bases in between. Looking up the rest from reference TRBV19 and TRBJ2-1 gives the full variable domain: DGGITQSPKYLFRKEGQNVTLSCEQNLNHDAMYWYRQDPGQGLRLIYYSQIVNDFQKGDIAEGYSVSREKKESFPLTVTSAQKNPTAFYLCASSMAPTFGNNEQFFGPGTRLTVL.

This clonotype showed up just a few times. The chain combines TRBV27 with TRBJ2-6, with D perhaps TRBD1 (5 bases). The germline CDR1 and CDR2 sequences are MNHEY and SMNVEV (reference sequence). With 4 bases removed from V and 2 bases from J, the gap between germline ends came to 18 bases. The CDR3 has 18 amino acids. The CDR3 DNA reads TGTGCCAGCAGTTCCTTGAGGTGGCAGGGTCCTGGGGCCAACGTCCTGACTTTC. Encoded protein: CASSSLRWQGPGANVLTF.

This clonotype was observed a few times. V and J are TRBV6-5 and TRBJ2-5; 7 bases map to TRBD1. V was pared by 3 bases and J by 7 bases, with 5 bases of the junction left unmatched. The CDR3 spans 13 residues. Germline CDR1 and CDR2: MNHEY and SVGAGI. The CDR3 DNA reads as TGTGCCAGCAGTTATCAGGGGGTAGGGACCCAGTACTTC. Amino acids: CASSYQGVGTQYF.

The V gene is TRBV12-3 or TRBV12-4, the J gene TRBJ2-6; D is unclear. V lost 6 bases and J 2 bases, leaving 14 bases between the germline ends. The CDR3 spans 16 residues. The CDR3 coding sequence is TGTGCCAGCAGAGCCCGATTACGGGCTGGGGCCAACGTCCTGACTTTC. Its translation: CASRARLRAGANVLTF.

The rearrangement links TRBV9 to TRBJ1-2, with 8 bases identical to TRBD1. The CDR3 length is 15 residues. With V trimmed by 4 bases and J by 5 bases, 10 bases remained unmatched. From germline, CDR1 is SGDLS and CDR2 YYNGEE. CDR3 in amino acids: CASSPNRGKGYGYTF. The CDR3 DNA follows: TGTGCCAGCAGCCCCAACAGGGGGAAGGGGTATGGCTACACCTTC.